The clone carrying this T cell receptor (beta chain) appeared once. Its antigen remains unknown. The length of the CDR3 is 14 residues. Germline V gene lookup returns CDR1 LNHNV and CDR2 YYDKDF (reference sequence). V dropped 5 bases and J dropped 4 bases, with 15 bases sitting between them. This table comes from immunoSEQ multiplex PCR, and its TCRdb copy is limited to in-frame clones, with some not included. The repertoire holds about 60,000 clones, with 94% as singletons. This specimen belongs to a study of human thymus T cells. Study-level points and caveats: Seemingly biased V and J gene usage marked thymic and blood repertoires.

Donors were healthy Finnish babies undergoing corrective operations for congenital heart defects. Only four of the eight donors provided a 0.5-1 mL blood sample. Blood DNA came from all available leukocytes, not a fixed cell number. The receptor was derived from a boy under two years old with a congenital heart defect but otherwise immunologically healthy. This rearrangement joins TRBV15 to TRBJ2-7; a possible D gene is TRBD2 (5 bases). The sequenced material came from blood. Here the CDR3 reads CATSRLAGFYEQYF. The CDR3 DNA follows: TGTGCCACCAGCCGGCTAGCCGGGTTTTACGAGCAGTACTTC.